This T cell receptor beta chain was recovered during a study of cytomegalovirus exposure and HLA in healthy donors. With regard to this clone: The antigen is not known.

General study points: The authors judged a highly shared variant cluster likely a sequencing artifact.

Trimming cost V 2 bases and J 3 bases; bases outside gene matches: 9. CDR3 length: 17 amino acids. Germline V gives CDR1 GTSNPN, CDR2 SVGIG (reference sequence). The PCR employed 60 Vbeta primers together with 13 Jbeta primers. Sequencing was performed with immunoSEQ multiplex PCR; in TCRdb, only in-frame clones are kept and a portion is missing. Here the sample spans 150,000 or so clones, just under 75% being singletons. The specimen was PBMCs. This receptor was obtained from a woman aged 18-29 years in good health and CMV-seronegative. The chain links TRBV30 to TRBJ1-6; TRBD1 agrees at 8 bases. CDR3 in amino acids: CAWSPTGGLGYNSPLHF. CDR3 nucleotides: TGTGCCTGGAGTCCTACAGGGGGATTAGGCTATAATTCACCCCTCCACTTT. Supplemented by reference TRBV30 and TRBJ1-6, the full variable domain reads SQTIHQWPATLVQPVGSPLSLECTVEGTSNPNLYWYRQAAGRGLQLLFYSVGIGQISSEVPQNLSASRPQDRQFILSSKKLLLSDSGFYLCAWSPTGGLGYNSPLHFGNGTRLTVT.